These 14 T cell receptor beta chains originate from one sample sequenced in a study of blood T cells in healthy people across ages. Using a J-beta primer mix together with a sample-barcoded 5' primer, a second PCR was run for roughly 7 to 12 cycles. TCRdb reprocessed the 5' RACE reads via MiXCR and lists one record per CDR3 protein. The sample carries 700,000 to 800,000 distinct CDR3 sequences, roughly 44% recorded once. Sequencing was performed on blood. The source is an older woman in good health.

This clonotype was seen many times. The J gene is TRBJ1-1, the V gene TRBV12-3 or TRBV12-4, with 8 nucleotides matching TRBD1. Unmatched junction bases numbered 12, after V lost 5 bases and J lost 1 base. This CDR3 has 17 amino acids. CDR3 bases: TGTGCCAGCAGTGAGAGGACAGGGTATAGGGGGAACACTGAAGCTTTCTTT. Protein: CASSERTGYRGNTEAFF.

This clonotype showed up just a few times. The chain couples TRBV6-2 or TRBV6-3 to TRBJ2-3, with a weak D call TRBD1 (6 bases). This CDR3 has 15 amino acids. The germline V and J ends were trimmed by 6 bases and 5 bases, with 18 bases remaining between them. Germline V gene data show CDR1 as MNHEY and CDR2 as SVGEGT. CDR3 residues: CASSRTGQLVDTQYF. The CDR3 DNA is TGTGCCAGCAGCCGGACCGGACAGTTAGTAGATACGCAGTATTTT.

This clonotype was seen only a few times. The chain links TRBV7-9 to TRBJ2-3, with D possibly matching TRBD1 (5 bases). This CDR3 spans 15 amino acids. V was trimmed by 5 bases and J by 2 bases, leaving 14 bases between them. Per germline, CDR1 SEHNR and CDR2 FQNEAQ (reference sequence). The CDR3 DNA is TGTGCCAGCAGCCCCATGGGCAGGGCCACAGATACGCAGTATTTT. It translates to CASSPMGRATDTQYF.

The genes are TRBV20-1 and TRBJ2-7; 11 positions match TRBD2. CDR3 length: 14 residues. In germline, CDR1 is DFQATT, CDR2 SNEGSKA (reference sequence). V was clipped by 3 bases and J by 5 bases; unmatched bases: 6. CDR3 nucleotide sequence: TGCAGTGCTAGGACTAGCGGGATCGTCAACGAGCAGTACTTC. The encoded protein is CSARTSGIVNEQYF.

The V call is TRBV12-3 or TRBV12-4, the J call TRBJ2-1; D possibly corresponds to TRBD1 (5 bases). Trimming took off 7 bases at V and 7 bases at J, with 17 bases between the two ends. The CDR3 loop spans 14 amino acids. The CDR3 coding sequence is TGTGCCAGCATCCGAGGACACCCCCGGAATGAGCAGTTCTTC. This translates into CASIRGHPRNEQFF.

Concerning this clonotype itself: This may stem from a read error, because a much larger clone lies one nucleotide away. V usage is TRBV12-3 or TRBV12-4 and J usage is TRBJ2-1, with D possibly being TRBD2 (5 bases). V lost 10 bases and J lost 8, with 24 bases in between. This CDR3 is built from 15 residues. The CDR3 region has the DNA TGTGCCATCCTACCTGGACTGGGTTTGAATGATGAGCAGTTCTTC. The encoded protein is CAILPGLGLNDEQFF.

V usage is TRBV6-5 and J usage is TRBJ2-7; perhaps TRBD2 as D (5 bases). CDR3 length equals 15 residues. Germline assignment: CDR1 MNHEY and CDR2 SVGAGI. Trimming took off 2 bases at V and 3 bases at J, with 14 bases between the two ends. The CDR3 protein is CASSYEAGGGYEQYF. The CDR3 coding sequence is TGTGCCAGCAGTTACGAGGCGGGCGGAGGCTACGAGCAGTACTTC.

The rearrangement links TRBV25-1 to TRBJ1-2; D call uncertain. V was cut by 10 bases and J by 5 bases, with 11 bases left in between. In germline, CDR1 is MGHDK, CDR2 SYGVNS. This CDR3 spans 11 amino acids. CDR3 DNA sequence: TGTGCCATCTGGACGGATTATGGCTACACCTTC. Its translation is CAIWTDYGYTF.

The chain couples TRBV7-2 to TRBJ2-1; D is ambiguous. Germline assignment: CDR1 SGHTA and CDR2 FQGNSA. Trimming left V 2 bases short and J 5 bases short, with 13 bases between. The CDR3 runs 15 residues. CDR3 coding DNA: TGTGCCAGCAGCTTATCCCTGACGGTGAACAATGAGCAGTTCTTC. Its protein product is CASSLSLTVNNEQFF. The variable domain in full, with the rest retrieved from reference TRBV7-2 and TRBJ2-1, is GAGVSQSPSNKVTEKGKDVELRCDPISGHTALYWYRQSLGQGLEFLIYFQGNSAPDKSGLPSDRFSAERTGGSVSTLTIQRTQQEDSAVYLCASSLSLTVNNEQFFGPGTRLTVL.

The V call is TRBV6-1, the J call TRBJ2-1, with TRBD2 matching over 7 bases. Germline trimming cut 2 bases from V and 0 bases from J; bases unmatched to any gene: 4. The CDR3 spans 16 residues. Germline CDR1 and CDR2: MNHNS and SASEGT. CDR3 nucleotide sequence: TGTGCCAGCAGTGAACTTTCGGGGGGCTCCTACAATGAGCAGTTCTTC. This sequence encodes CASSELSGGSYNEQFF.

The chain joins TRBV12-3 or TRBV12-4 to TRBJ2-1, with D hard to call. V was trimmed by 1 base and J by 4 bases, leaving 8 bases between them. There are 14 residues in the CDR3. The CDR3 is CASSLGTDYNEQFF. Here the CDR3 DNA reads TGTGCCAGCAGTTTAGGGACGGATTACAATGAGCAGTTCTTC.

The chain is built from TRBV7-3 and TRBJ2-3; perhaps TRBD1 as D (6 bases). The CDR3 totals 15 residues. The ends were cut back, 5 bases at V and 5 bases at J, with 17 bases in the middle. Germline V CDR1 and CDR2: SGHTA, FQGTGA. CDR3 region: CASSPRGGGRDTQYF. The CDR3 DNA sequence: TGTGCCAGCAGCCCCAGGGGCGGCGGACGAGATACGCAGTATTTT.

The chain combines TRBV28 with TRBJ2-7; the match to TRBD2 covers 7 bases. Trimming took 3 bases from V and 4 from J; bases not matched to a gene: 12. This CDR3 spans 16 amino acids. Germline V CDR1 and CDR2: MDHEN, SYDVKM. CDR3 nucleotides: TGTGCCAGCAGTTTTCGTCCGGGGGGAGTTTCGTACGAGCAGTACTTC. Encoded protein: CASSFRPGGVSYEQYF.

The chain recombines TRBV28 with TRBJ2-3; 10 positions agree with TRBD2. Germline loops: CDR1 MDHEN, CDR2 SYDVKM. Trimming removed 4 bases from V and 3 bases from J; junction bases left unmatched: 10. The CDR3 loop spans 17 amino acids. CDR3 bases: TGTGCCAGCAGTTCTGGATCTAGCGGGAGTCATACAGATACGCAGTATTTT. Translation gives CASSSGSSGSHTDTQYF.